This T cell receptor (beta chain) stems from a study of T cells after yellow fever vaccination. In TCRdb, the 5' RACE reads were re-called with MiXCR into one record per CDR3 protein. This sample has 450,000 to 550,000 distinct CDR3 sequences; around a fifth occur once, and the top ten carry about a sixth. This clonotype was observed a handful of times. The V end lost 4 bases, the J end lost 10 bases, and 12 bases lay between the germline ends. The germline CDR1 and CDR2 sequences are SGHNT and YYREEE (reference sequence). The CDR3 is made up of 12 amino acids. The rearrangement joins TRBV5-4 to TRBJ2-1; tentative D call: TRBD2 (5 bases). The TCR originated in a man aged 18 to 35 who received the YFV17D yellow fever vaccine. The specimen comprised PBMCs, sampled 21 days after the first yellow fever vaccination. CDR3 nucleotide sequence: TGTGCCAGCAGCATCCCCGGGAAGGAGCAGTTCTTC. Amino acid sequence: CASSIPGKEQFF.